Presented here are 32 T cell receptor beta chains from one specimen sequenced in a study of Graves' ophthalmopathy and Graves' hyperthyroidism. Amplifying from RNA transcripts, the study obtained TCR beta CDR3 regions. In the first round, RT-PCR was carried out with HTBI primers, and a multiplex PCR formed the second round. Each CDR3 protein gets one entry after TCRdb re-called the multiplex PCR reads with MiXCR. Here the sample spans hundreds of thousands of distinct CDR3 sequences, more than 40% being singletons. The source material was peripheral blood. The receptor source for this set is an adult man with Graves' ophthalmopathy.

J is TRBJ1-6 and V is TRBV7-2; weak D call: TRBD1 (5 bases). The V end lost 5 bases, the J end lost 14 bases, and 16 bases lay between the germline ends. Germline assignment: CDR1 SGHTA and CDR2 FQGNSA. CDR3 length equals 13 residues. The DNA for the CDR3 is TGTGCCAGCAGCCCAATGGGCGGGGGGGCCCTCCACTTT. It codes for CASSPMGGGALHF.

In its sample, this clonotype was seen many times. The rearrangement uses TRBV7-2 and TRBJ2-2, with 8 nucleotides matching TRBD1. J was trimmed by 15 bases and V by 2 bases; bases with no gene match: 14. Germline V lookup: CDR1 SGHTA, CDR2 FQGNSA. The CDR3 is 15 amino acids. CDR3 coding DNA: TGTGCCAGCAGCTTATACAGGGGGGAGACCGGAGGGGTGTTTTTT. Protein product: CASSLYRGETGGVFF.

This rearrangement joins TRBV7-8 to TRBJ2-5; a possible D gene is TRBD1 (6 bases). The V and J ends lost 5 bases and 9 bases respectively, with 22 bases between them. The CDR3 is made up of 15 amino acids. Germline CDR1 reads SGHVS; CDR2 reads FQNEAQ. CDR3 DNA sequence: TGTGCCAGCAGCCCCCAACAGGGCGCCTTGGGGGCCCAGTACTTC. Residues: CASSPQQGALGAQYF.

This clonotype came up many times. The chain is built from TRBV5-1 and TRBJ2-7; 7 nucleotides match TRBD1. V trimming: 4 bases; J trimming: 11 bases; junction bases outside the gene matches: 12. The CDR3 loop spans 13 amino acids. Germline lookup yields CDR1 SGHRS and CDR2 YFSETQ. CDR3 region: CASSPLDRPQEYF. CDR3 DNA sequence: TGCGCCAGCAGCCCCCTGGACAGGCCTCAGGAGTACTTC.

A single count supports this clonotype. V and J are TRBV9 and TRBJ1-3; D is uncertain. The germline CDR1 and CDR2 sequences are SGDLS and YYNGEE. Trimming stripped 0 bases from V and 7 bases from J, with 8 bases between. The length of the CDR3 is 13 residues. This chain's CDR3 is CASSVGVLNTIYF. In nucleotides, the CDR3 is TGTGCCAGCAGCGTAGGGGTGTTGAACACCATATATTTT.

This rearrangement joins TRBV19 to TRBJ1-5; 10 positions match TRBD1. The J call is in doubt because the DNA end fits TRBJ2-3 better. The CDR3 is made up of 14 amino acids. The V gene's germline CDR1 is LNHDA and CDR2 SQIVND (reference sequence). CDR3 sequence: CATSGTGGTDTQYF. DNA of the CDR3: TGTGCCACATCCGGGACAGGGGGCACAGATACGCAGTATTTT.

This clonotype has ten or more counts. CDR3 coding DNA: TGTGCCAGCAGTGAACGGACGGTGGGAACCTACGAGCAGTACTTC. Amino acid sequence: CASSERTVGTYEQYF. This chain joins TRBV2 and TRBJ2-7; D gene ambiguous. The germline V gene has CDR1 SNHLY and CDR2 FYNNEI. The germline V and J ends were trimmed by 2 bases and 2 bases, with 13 bases remaining between them. The CDR3 runs 15 residues.

The rearrangement uses TRBV7-9 and TRBJ1-4; D might be TRBD1 (6 bases). Germline loops: CDR1 SEHNR, CDR2 FQNEAQ (reference sequence). The CDR3 consists of 16 residues. Between the trimmed V and J ends, which lost 3 bases and 8 bases, there was a span of 19 bases. The CDR3 loop is CASSFPTARRGEKLFF. CDR3 nucleotides: TGTGCCAGCAGCTTTCCGACGGCGAGGAGGGGGGAAAAACTGTTTTTT.

The table lists this clonotype with a count of one. The V and J genes are TRBV2 and TRBJ1-5; D not certain. V was clipped by 6 bases and J by 6 bases, with 12 bases between them. Germline loops: CDR1 SNHLY, CDR2 FYNNEI. This CDR3 region has 13 residues. CDR3 nucleotide sequence: TGTGCCAGCAGGAAGGCAGGTGGTCAGCCCCAGCATTTT. It codes for CASRKAGGQPQHF.

This clonotype occurred a few times. CDR3 sequence: CASSQGNLGGTEAFF. CDR3 nucleotide sequence: TGCGCCAGCAGCCAAGGAAATTTAGGAGGCACTGAAGCTTTCTTT. This rearrangement joins TRBV4-1 to TRBJ1-1; the D is unclear. The CDR3 consists of 15 residues. The ends were cut back, 1 base at V and 4 bases at J, with 13 bases in the middle. Germline lookup yields CDR1 MGHRA and CDR2 YSYEKL.

About this clonotype itself: Mismatch with germline at one junction end may stem from a read error. The chain combines TRBV2 with TRBJ1-1, with 10 bases identical to TRBD1. The germline CDR1 and CDR2 sequences are SNHLY and FYNNEI. The CDR3 has 13 amino acids. CDR3 protein: CASSSRDRGEASF. The CDR3 DNA sequence: TGTGCCAGCAGCTCTAGGGACAGGGGTGAAGCTTCCTTT.

Ten or more counts support this clonotype. The rearrangement uses TRBV29-1 and TRBJ1-5, with 10 bases fitting TRBD1. Germline-derived CDR1 and CDR2 are SQVTM and ANQGSEA. The J segment lost 7 bases and the V segment lost 4 bases, leaving 4 bases of the junction unmatched. The CDR3 is made up of 13 amino acids. The chain's CDR3 is CSVGQGASQPQHF. CDR3 nucleotides: TGCAGCGTTGGACAGGGGGCGTCGCAGCCCCAGCATTTT.

This CDR3 is CASSMGPATNEKLFF. Written as DNA, the CDR3 is TGTGCCAGCAGCATGGGCCCGGCAACTAATGAAAAACTGTTTTTT. The chain joins TRBV7-2 to TRBJ1-4; D is unresolved. Deletions cut 5 bases from V and 0 bases from J, with 10 bases between. CDR3 size: 15 residues. Germline assignment: CDR1 SGHTA and CDR2 FQGNSA.

This chain connects TRBV20-1 to TRBJ2-7, with TRBD1 matching 8 bases. Trimming took 4 bases from V and 1 from J; bases not matched to a gene: 3. This CDR3 spans 13 amino acids. Germline V gene data show CDR1 as DFQATT and CDR2 as SNEGSKA (reference sequence). The CDR3 coding sequence is TGCAGTGCTAAGGACAGGGTTTCCTACGAGCAGTACTTC. Translation gives CSAKDRVSYEQYF.

This chain links TRBV7-9 with TRBJ2-2; 12 positions match TRBD2. Germline CDR1 reads SEHNR; CDR2 reads FQNEAQ (reference sequence). CDR3 length: 17 amino acids. The J segment lost 0 bases and the V segment lost 5 bases, leaving 4 bases of the junction unmatched. CDR3 sequence reads: CASSTGLAGPNTGELFF. For the CDR3, the DNA is TGTGCCAGCAGCACCGGACTAGCGGGACCGAACACCGGGGAGCTGTTTTTT.

This CDR3 reads CSATPTGDGYTF. The DNA for the CDR3 is TGCAGCGCAACCCCGACAGGGGATGGCTACACCTTC. This chain joins TRBV29-1 and TRBJ1-2; 8 nucleotides line up with TRBD1. J gave up 6 bases and V 7 bases, and 7 bases lay outside the gene matches. CDR1 is SQVTM, CDR2 ANQGSEA, per germline. The CDR3 loop spans 12 amino acids.

Only a few counts were recorded for this clonotype. The chain combines TRBV11-2 with TRBJ2-2, with TRBD2 identical over 11 bases. The CDR3 sequence is 17 residues long. CDR1 is SGHAT, CDR2 FQNNGV, per germline. Unmatched junction bases numbered 9, after V lost 5 bases and J lost 4 bases. In nucleotides, the CDR3 is TGTGCCAGCAGCCTCGACCCGGGACTAGCGGCCACCGGGGAGCTGTTTTTT. It specifies CASSLDPGLAATGELFF.

This chain connects TRBV20-1 to TRBJ2-5; 7 positions agree with TRBD1. This CDR3 is 13 amino acids long. The germline V gene has CDR1 DFQATT and CDR2 SNEGSKA (reference sequence). J lost 1 base, V lost 5 bases, and 4 bases had no gene match. The CDR3 nucleotides are TGCAGTGCTTACCGACAGGGCCAAGAGACCCAGTACTTC. As protein: CSAYRQGQETQYF.

V is TRBV9 and J is TRBJ2-7, with 9 positions matching TRBD2. Per germline, CDR1 SGDLS and CDR2 YYNGEE. The CDR3 extends over 15 amino acids. V lost 0 bases to trimming and J lost 5 bases; unmatched junction nucleotides: 6. Here the CDR3 reads CASSVGLAGDDEQYF. CDR3 nucleotides: TGTGCCAGCAGCGTAGGATTAGCGGGAGACGACGAGCAGTACTTC.

This clonotype has a count of ten or more. J is TRBJ1-6 and V is TRBV2; 7 bases map to TRBD1. The CDR3 has 13 residues. J was trimmed by 12 bases and V by 4 bases; bases with no gene match: 6. Germline V gene data show CDR1 as SNHLY and CDR2 as FYNNEI. CDR3 amino acids: CASSGQGVRPLHF. The CDR3 bases are TGTGCCAGCAGTGGTCAGGGGGTTAGACCCCTCCACTTT. Together with reference TRBV2 and TRBJ1-6, the CDR3 gives the full variable domain: EPEVTQTPSHQVTQMGQEVILRCVPISNHLYFYWYRQILGQKVEFLVSFYNNEISEKSEIFDDQFSVERPDGSNFTLKIRSTKLEDSAMYFCASSGQGVRPLHFGNGTRLTVT.

Comments on this clonotype: The junction does not match germline at one end; this may be a read error. The chain combines TRBV3-1 with TRBJ1-4, with no clear D. The CDR3 has 13 residues. In germline, CDR1 is LGHDT, CDR2 YNNKEL (reference sequence). The CDR3, as DNA: TGTGCCGGCAGCTATGGGTCTAATGAAAAACTGTTTTTT. It is translated as CAGSYGSNEKLFF.

This chain connects TRBV5-8 to TRBJ1-3; D may be TRBD1 (5 bases). The V end lost 4 bases, the J end lost 3 bases, and 11 bases lay between the germline ends. This CDR3 is 14 amino acids long. Looked up from germline, CDR1 is SGHTS and CDR2 is YDEGEE. CDR3 residues: CASSKQGGGNTIYF. For the CDR3, the DNA is TGTGCCAGCAGCAAGCAGGGTGGTGGAAACACCATATATTTT.

This clonotype was detected a few times. This chain connects TRBV7-9 to TRBJ2-7; D gene ambiguous. CDR3 length equals 14 residues. The germline gives CDR1 SEHNR, CDR2 FQNEAQ (reference sequence). V was trimmed by 5 bases and J by 2 bases, leaving 13 bases between them. In DNA, the CDR3 is TGTGCCAGCAGCCTCACCGGGTCTACCTACGAGCAGTACTTC. Protein sequence: CASSLTGSTYEQYF.

The rearrangement uses TRBV19 and TRBJ2-7, with D possibly matching TRBD1 (5 bases). CDR1 LNHDA and CDR2 SQIVND come from the germline V gene (reference sequence). Between the trimmed V and J ends, which lost 11 bases and 0 bases, there was a span of 17 bases. CDR3 size: 14 residues. The CDR3 loop reads CAWSMGHLSYEQYF. CDR3 nucleotide sequence: TGTGCCTGGAGCATGGGGCACCTCTCCTACGAGCAGTACTTC.

Many counts were recorded for this clonotype. This sequence joins TRBV12-3 or TRBV12-4 and TRBJ1-5, with D unresolved. The germline V and J ends were trimmed by 5 bases and 2 bases, with 13 bases remaining between them. This CDR3 contains 15 residues. DNA of the CDR3: TGTGCCAGCAGTACCCCCAGCGAGGGCAATCAGCCCCAGCATTTT. Its translation: CASSTPSEGNQPQHF.

The rearrangement uses TRBV18 and TRBJ1-1; no clear D gene. From germline, CDR1 is KGHSH and CDR2 LQKENI. The CDR3 contains 14 residues. The V end was cut by 2 bases, the J end by 4 bases, with 11 bases between. CDR3 nucleotides: TGTGCCAGCTCACCATGGCACTACATCACTGAAGCTTTCTTT. Its protein is CASSPWHYITEAFF.

The chain uses TRBV7-9 and TRBJ1-1; D is unresolved. This CDR3 has 13 amino acids. Between the trimmed V and J ends, which lost 5 bases and 3 bases, there was a span of 10 bases. CDR1 SEHNR and CDR2 FQNEAQ come from the germline V gene (reference sequence). The CDR3 nucleotides read TGTGCCAGCAGCCACCGGGGTGACACTGAAGCTTTCTTT. Its translation: CASSHRGDTEAFF.

This clonotype showed up many times. V usage is TRBV7-8 and J usage is TRBJ2-7, with TRBD1 as a possible D gene (6 bases). This CDR3 has 14 amino acids. V was clipped by 2 bases and J by 1 base, with 9 bases between them. Germline V gives CDR1 SGHVS, CDR2 FQNEAQ. CDR3 region: CASSLLQGSYEQYF. The CDR3, as DNA: TGTGCCAGCAGCTTACTCCAGGGGTCCTACGAGCAGTACTTC.

This clonotype was counted at least ten times. The J gene is TRBJ1-6, the V gene TRBV11-2, with D possibly TRBD1 on 5 matching bases. V was clipped by 4 bases and J by 10 bases, with 14 bases between them. CDR1 and CDR2 from the germline V gene are SGHAT and FQNNGV. CDR3 length equals 14 residues. CDR3 loop: CASSSPQGWSPLHF. CDR3 sequence (DNA): TGTGCCAGCAGCTCCCCGCAGGGATGGTCACCCCTCCACTTT.

The rearrangement links TRBV10-2 to TRBJ1-2; weak D call: TRBD1 (6 bases). The germline CDR1 and CDR2 sequences are WSHSY and SAAADI. Between the trimmed V and J ends, which lost 8 bases and 6 bases, there was a span of 16 bases. The length of the CDR3 is 13 residues. The CDR3 reads CASGGTLADGYTF. CDR3 in DNA: TGCGCCAGCGGGGGCACTCTAGCCGATGGCTACACCTTC.

This clonotype was detected only once. The V gene is TRBV29-1, the J gene TRBJ1-2, with D hard to call. CDR1 is SQVTM, CDR2 ANQGSEA, per germline. The CDR3 consists of 10 residues. V lost 8 bases, J lost 6 bases, and 10 bases lay in between. The chain's CDR3 is CSLEADGYTF. The CDR3 bases are TGCAGCTTAGAGGCGGATGGCTACACCTTC.

This clonotype was seen only a few times. The CDR3 sequence is CASSQGPGTSGFYEQYF. CDR3 sequence (DNA): TGTGCCAGCAGCCAAGGACCTGGGACTAGCGGTTTCTACGAGCAGTACTTC. This rearrangement joins TRBV7-9 to TRBJ2-7; 11 bases are shared with TRBD2. The CDR3 spans 17 residues. V shed 5 bases, J shed 3 bases, and the junction held 12 bases outside the gene matches. Germline values: CDR1 SEHNR, CDR2 FQNEAQ (reference sequence). The variable domain in full, with the rest retrieved from reference TRBV7-9 and TRBJ2-7, is DTGVSQNPRHKITKRGQNVTFRCDPISEHNRLYWYRQTLGQGPEFLTYFQNEAQLEKSRLLSDRFSAERPKGSFSTLEIQRTEQGDSAMYLCASSQGPGTSGFYEQYFGPGTRLTVT.